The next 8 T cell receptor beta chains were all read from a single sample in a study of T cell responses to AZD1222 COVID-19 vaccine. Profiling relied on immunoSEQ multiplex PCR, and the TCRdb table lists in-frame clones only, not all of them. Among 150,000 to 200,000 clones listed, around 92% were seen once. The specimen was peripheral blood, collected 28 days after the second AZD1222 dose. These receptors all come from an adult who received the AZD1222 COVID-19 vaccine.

DNA of the CDR3: TGTGCCAGCAGCTGGGGGACAGGGGGTGTTGGCTTCTTT. The encoded protein is CASSWGTGGVGFF. The chain joins TRBV5-6 to TRBJ1-1; 11 nucleotides match TRBD1. CDR1 and CDR2 from the germline V gene are SGHDT and YYEEEE. V was clipped by 3 bases and J by 14 bases; unmatched bases: 9. The CDR3 sequence is 13 residues long.

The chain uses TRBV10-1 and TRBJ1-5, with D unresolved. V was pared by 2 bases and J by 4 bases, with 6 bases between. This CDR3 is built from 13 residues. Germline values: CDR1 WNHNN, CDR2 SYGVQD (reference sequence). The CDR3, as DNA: TGCGCCAGCAGTGAGGGGAATAATCAGCCCCAGCATTTT. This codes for CASSEGNNQPQHF.

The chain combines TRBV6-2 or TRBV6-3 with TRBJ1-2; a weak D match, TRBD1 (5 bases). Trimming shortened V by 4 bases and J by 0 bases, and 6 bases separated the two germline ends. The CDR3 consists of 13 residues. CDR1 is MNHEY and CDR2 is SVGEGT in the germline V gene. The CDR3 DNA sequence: TGTGCCAGCAGTTGGGGCACTAACTATGGCTACACCTTC. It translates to CASSWGTNYGYTF.

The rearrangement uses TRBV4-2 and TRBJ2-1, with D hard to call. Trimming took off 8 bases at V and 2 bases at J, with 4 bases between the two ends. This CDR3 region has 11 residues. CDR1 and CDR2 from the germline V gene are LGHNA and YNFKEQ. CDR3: CASGPYNEQFF. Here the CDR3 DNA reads TGTGCCAGCGGACCCTACAATGAGCAGTTCTTC.

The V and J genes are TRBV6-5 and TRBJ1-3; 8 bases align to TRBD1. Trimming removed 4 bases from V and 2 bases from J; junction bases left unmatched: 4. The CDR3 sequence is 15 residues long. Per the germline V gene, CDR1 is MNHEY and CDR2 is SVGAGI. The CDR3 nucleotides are TGTGCCAGCAGTTCCGACAGGGGCCCTGGAAACACCATATATTTT. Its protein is CASSSDRGPGNTIYF.

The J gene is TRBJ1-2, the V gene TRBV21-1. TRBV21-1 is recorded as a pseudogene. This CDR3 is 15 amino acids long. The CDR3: CASTHRTPSNYGYTF. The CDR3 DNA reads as TGTGCCAGCACCCATAGGACTCCGAGTAACTATGGCTACACCTTC.

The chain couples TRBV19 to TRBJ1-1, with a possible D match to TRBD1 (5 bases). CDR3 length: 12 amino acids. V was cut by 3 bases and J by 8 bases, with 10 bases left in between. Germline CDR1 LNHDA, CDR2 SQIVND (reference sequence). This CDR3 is CASSMGTPEAFF. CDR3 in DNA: TGTGCCAGTAGTATGGGGACCCCCGAAGCTTTCTTT.

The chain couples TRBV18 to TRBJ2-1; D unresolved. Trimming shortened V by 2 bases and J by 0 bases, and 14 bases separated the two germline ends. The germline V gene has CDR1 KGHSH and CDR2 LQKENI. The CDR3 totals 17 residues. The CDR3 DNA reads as TGTGCCAGCTCACCAGATTCCGCTCTTACCTCCTACAATGAGCAGTTCTTC. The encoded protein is CASSPDSALTSYNEQFF.